This TCR beta chain came from a study of graft-versus-host responses after intestinal transplantation (dated by TCRdb to about 2021). About the full investigation: Recipients received multivisceral, liver-intestinal, or isolated intestinal transplants. Every recipient was given anti-thymocyte globulin induction, then maintenance tacrolimus and steroids for 2 to 3 years. After intestinal transplantation, graft-versus-host and host-versus-graft alloreactive T cell clones in the graft, circulation and bone marrow were tracked using bulk TCR-beta CDR3 sequencing. To identify alloreactive clones, pre-transplant mixed lymphocyte reaction products were sequenced and then compared with unstimulated pre-transplant donor and recipient T cells. A cohort of about 25 intestinal transplant recipients, including one retransplant, was enrolled, and a few patients lacking pretransplant specimens were excluded. Donor T cell macrochimerism was defined as a peak of at least 4% donor T cells among recipient peripheral blood mononuclear cells. Samples from a few later patients were sequenced in-house on an Illumina MiSeq with MiXCR processing rather than by the commercial service. Overall study results and their limits: Conclusions were limited by the relatively low number and heterogeneity of intestinal transplant patients. In the allografts of patients with donor T cell macrochimerism, GvH to HvG T cell clonal ratios were high. GvH clones were found in recipient bone marrow, and some of the GvH clones appeared earlier in ileal mucosa or blood, which is consistent with an intestinal mucosal origin. Peak levels of circulating GvH clones were associated with declines in HvG clones early after transplant.

Details on this clone: The antigen it binds to is not known. Per-base qualities were not stored, and no clone one base away is much larger.

Taken with the paper, the label for time point translates to: cells obtained before transplantation from donor or recipient. CD3+CD4+ and CD3+CD8+ populations were FACS-sorted from unstimulated pre-transplant donor and recipient cells taken from spleen or lymph nodes. CDR1 and CDR2 are drawn from the germline V gene (reference sequence): SEHNR, FQNEAQ. Trimming costs V 5 bases and J 3 bases, and their ends lie 20 bases apart. There are 16 amino acids in the CDR3, from cysteine to phenylalanine inclusive. Only CDR3 DNA remains: 48 bases, in frame from the first base. Library preparation was by the immunoSEQ multiplex PCR assay. For most patients, genomic DNA was isolated using the Qiagen DNeasy Blood and Tissue Kit and was shipped frozen to Adaptive Biotechnologies for TCR sequencing. High-throughput TCR-beta CDR3 sequencing of genomic DNA from most patients was performed by Adaptive Biotechnologies. Turning to the authors' computational methods: Adaptive's ImmunoSEQ software was the source of the TCR sequencing data for roughly 19 patients, while a few other patients were processed with MiXCR and VDJtools. CD4 versus CD8 sorting errors were corrected by removing sequences found in both subsets at a frequency ratio below 5:1. CDR3 nucleotide sequences shared between donor and recipient were removed because the origin of such sequences could not be assigned. To count as alloreactive, a clone needed at least 2-fold expansion over unstimulated cells and a minimum CFSE-low frequency of 0.002% (template counts) or 0.001% (read counts). Clones were considered mappable if detected in sequenced pre-transplant spleen, lymph node, or MLR CFSE-low populations of the donor or recipient. The cumulative frequency of alloreactive clones was calculated as a percentage of all sequences, weighted by copy number. Sourced from immuneACCESS, this table was stored by TCRdb with only in-frame sequences that have V and J called. A share of the clones is absent; for the studies checked, an unresolved V gene accounts for under half, and the remainder has no known explanation. D and trimming were read from the DNA, whereas the V and J calls and clone size are those reported in that table. The sample table shows about 93,000 clones, and over 80% are seen once. In total, the top ten clones hold around 0.49% of the sample.

Sequenced here: unstimulated CD8+ T cells sorted from spleen or lymph node cells, sampled before intestinal transplant. This receptor was obtained from a human donor who received an intestinal transplant. The chain uses TRBV7-9 and TRBJ2-7; the best D guess is TRBD1, with 5 bases matching. The DNA is as follows: TGTGCCAGCAGCGTACCCCAAACAGGAGACCGCTACGAGCAGTACTTC. The resulting protein is CASSVPQTGDRYEQYF.